This T cell receptor (beta chain) was captured in a study of blood T cell repertoires in COVID-19. About the research overall: Italy, Spain and the United States were the sources of the convalescent and acute COVID-19 samples. In each case, the material was cDNA or gDNA derived from T cells, B-cell-depleted T cells, or PBMCs.

Source study methods: Amplification of reference gene primers provided the estimated nucleated cell counts. Assay used: immunoSEQ multiplex PCR; TCRdb lists only in-frame clones, some missing. That table is the source of V, J and clone size, and D and trimming were worked out from the DNA. The sample gives nearly 95,000 clones, around 90% of which show up once; about 1.5% is in the top ten. Sequenced input: peripheral blood. The sequence was collected from a human donor with active COVID-19. The donor label of this sample is uncertain.

The CDR3 sequence: CASSPGGTSGYNEQFF. The CDR3 DNA sequence: TGTGCCAGCAGTCCCGGCGGGACTAGCGGATACAATGAGCAGTTCTTC. This sequence joins TRBV6-6 and TRBJ2-1, with TRBD2 identical over 11 bases. In germline, CDR1 is MNHNY, CDR2 SVGAGI (reference sequence). The CDR3 consists of 16 residues. The V gene end was trimmed by 5 bases and the J gene end by 4 bases; junction bases not matched to a gene: 7.